These T cell receptor beta chains were read from a single sample in a study of OX40 agonist ivuxolimab in advanced cancers. Assay used: immunoSEQ multiplex PCR; TCRdb lists only in-frame clones, some missing. The data show about 99,000 clones, roughly nine tenths seen once. Sequences were derived from CD4+ or CD8+ T cells sorted from blood, sampled in a trial of the OX40 agonist ivuxolimab. Every receptor here comes from an adult with an advanced solid tumor such as melanoma, head and neck, liver or kidney cancer. Each CDR3 is given with its conserved first and last residue. The D gene is left open where the match is weak.

>TRBV6-1|-|TRBJ1-2
TGTGCCAGCAGTGAATTTGGGGCCCTCTATGGCTACACCTTC
CASSEFGALYGYTF
>TRBV4-3|-|TRBJ1-2
TGCGCCAGCAGCCTTCAATCGGGACCCTCCGACGTTCGCACCTTC
CASSLQSGPSDVRTF
>TRBV1|-|TRBJ1-4
TGCACCAGCAGCCAAGGACGGGACAGGGGGTGGAATGAAAAACTGTTTTTT
CTSSQGRDRGWNEKLFF
>TRBV28|-|TRBJ2-7
TGTGCCAGCAGTCAAACCTTCGACAGGGAGGGGTCCTACGAGCAGTACTTC
CASSQTFDREGSYEQYF
>TRBV30|TRBD2|TRBJ2-2
TGTGCCTGGAATTCTGGGGGGGCCGGGGAGCTGTTTTTT
CAWNSGGAGELFF
>TRBV5-1|-|TRBJ2-7
TGCGCCAGCAGCCTCGGGACTCTCACCTCCTACGAGCAGTACTTC
CASSLGTLTSYEQYF
>TRBV7-9|-|TRBJ2-3
TGTGCCAGCAGCTTAGATTTCCGGGACTCTCATACGCAGTATTTT
CASSLDFRDSHTQYF
>TRBV5-4|TRBD2|TRBJ2-5
TGTGCCAGCATCCCTGAGGGAGGGCAAGAGACCCAGTACTTC
CASIPEGGQETQYF
>TRBV5-4|-|TRBJ1-2
TGTGCCAGCAGCCCCGCCGGGGTCTATGGCTACACCTTC
CASSPAGVYGYTF
>TRBV4-1|TRBD1|TRBJ1-3
TGCGCCAGCAGCCAAGGGACAGGCCGAGGAGGAAACACCATATATTTT
CASSQGTGRGGNTIYF
>TRBV18|-|TRBJ2-1
TGTGCCAGCTCACCTCTTCGGGTAGCAGATGGTTACAATGAGCAGTTCTTC
CASSPLRVADGYNEQFF
>TRBV18|-|TRBJ2-7
TGTGCCAGCTCACCCTCTGGGGCACACTACGAGCAGTACTTC
CASSPSGAHYEQYF
>TRBV7-7|TRBD2|TRBJ2-3
TGTGCCAGCAGCTTTCCTTGGCTAGCGGAACAGATAGCTAGCACAGATACGCAGTATTTT
CASSFPWLAEQIASTDTQYF
>TRBV5-1|TRBD1|TRBJ2-7
TGCGCCAGCAGCGCATCCGGGACAGGGGTATCCTACGAGCAGTACTTC
CASSASGTGVSYEQYF
>TRBV7-9|TRBD2|TRBJ2-3
TGTGCCAGCACGGGGGGGAGGGCCGTAGATACGCAGTATTTT
CASTGGRAVDTQYF
>TRBV7-2|-|TRBJ2-5
TGTGCCAGCAGCTTAAGAGTGAGGGTACGCGAGACCCAGTACTTC
CASSLRVRVRETQYF